This TCR beta chain was profiled in a study of blood T cells in healthy people across ages. Combining a sample-barcoded 5' primer with a J-beta primer mix, a second PCR ran for about 7 to 11 cycles. TCRdb processed the 5' RACE reads anew with MiXCR; each CDR3 protein has one entry. Altogether 1.2 million to 1.5 million distinct CDR3 sequences are present, 45% to 70% being singletons, with the ten largest covering over 5.5%. The V and J ends lost 6 bases and 7 bases respectively, with 12 bases between them. The germline CDR1 and CDR2 sequences are LNHNV and YYDKDF (reference sequence). The CDR3 is made up of 13 amino acids. Each donor supplied around 9.9 milliliters of peripheral blood.

The chain employs TRBV15 and TRBJ1-4, with D uncertain. The receptor's source is a man younger than 30 in good health. The sequenced sample was blood. CDR3 loop: CATRDRAVEKLFF. Written as DNA, the CDR3 is TGTGCCACCAGGGACCGGGCGGTTGAAAAACTGTTTTTT.